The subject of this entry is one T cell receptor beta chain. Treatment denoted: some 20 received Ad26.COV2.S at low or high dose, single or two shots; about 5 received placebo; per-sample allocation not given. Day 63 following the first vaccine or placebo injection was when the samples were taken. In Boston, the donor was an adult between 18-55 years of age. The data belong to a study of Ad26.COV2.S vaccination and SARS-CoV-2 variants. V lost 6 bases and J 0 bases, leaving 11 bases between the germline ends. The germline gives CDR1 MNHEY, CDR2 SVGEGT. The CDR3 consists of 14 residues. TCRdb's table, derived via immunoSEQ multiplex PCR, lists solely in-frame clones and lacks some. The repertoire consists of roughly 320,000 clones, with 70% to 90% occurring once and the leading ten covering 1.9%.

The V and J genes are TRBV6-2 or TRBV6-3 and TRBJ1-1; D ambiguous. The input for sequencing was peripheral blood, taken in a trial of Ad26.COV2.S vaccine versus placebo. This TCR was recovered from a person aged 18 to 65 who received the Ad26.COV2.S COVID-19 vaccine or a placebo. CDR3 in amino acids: CASSRTPLNTEAFF. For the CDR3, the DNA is TGTGCCAGCAGCCGCACACCTTTGAACACTGAAGCTTTCTTT.